This entry is about one T cell receptor (beta chain). The entry originates in a study of T-cell reconstitution after alpha-beta-depleted transplantation in children. Construction of the TCRbeta library involved unique molecular identifiers. TCRdb recomputed calls from the PCR reads with MiXCR, one row per CDR3 protein. The table lists over 550,000 distinct CDR3 sequences, 10% to 13% of them singletons. The receptor was isolated from a human donor who donated a stem cell graft to a child with acute myeloid leukemia. The sample in question was PBMCs from the stem cell graft donor, obtained from the stem cell graft.

The CDR3 DNA is TGTTCCTGGATACCTCTGAGACATAGCTCCTACAATGAGCAGTTCTTC. Translation gives CSWIPLRHSSYNEQFF. The rearrangement uses TRBV19 and TRBJ2-1; D unresolved. CDR3 length: 16 residues. Germline V gene data show CDR1 as LNHDA and CDR2 as SQIVND (reference sequence).